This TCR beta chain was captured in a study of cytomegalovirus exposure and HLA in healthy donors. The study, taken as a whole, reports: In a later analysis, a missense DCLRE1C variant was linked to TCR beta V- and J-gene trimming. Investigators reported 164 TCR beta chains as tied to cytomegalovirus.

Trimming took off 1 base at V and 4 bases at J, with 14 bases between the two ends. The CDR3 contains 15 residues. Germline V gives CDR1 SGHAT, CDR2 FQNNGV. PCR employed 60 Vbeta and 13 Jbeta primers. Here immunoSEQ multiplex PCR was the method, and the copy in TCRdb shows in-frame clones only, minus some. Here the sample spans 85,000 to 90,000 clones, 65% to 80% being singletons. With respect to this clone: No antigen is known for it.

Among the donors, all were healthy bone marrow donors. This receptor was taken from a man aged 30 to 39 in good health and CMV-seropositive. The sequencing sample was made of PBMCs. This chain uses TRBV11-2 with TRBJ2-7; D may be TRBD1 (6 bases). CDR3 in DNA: TGTGCCAGCAGCTTAGGGGCAGGGGTGGGGTACGAGCAGTACTTC. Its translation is CASSLGAGVGYEQYF. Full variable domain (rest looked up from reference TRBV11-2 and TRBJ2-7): EAGVAQSPRYKIIEKRQSVAFWCNPISGHATLYWYQQILGQGPKLLIQFQNNGVVDDSQLPKDRFSAERLKGVDSTLKIQPAKLEDSAVYLCASSLGAGVGYEQYFGPGTRLTVT.